This TCR beta chain was captured by sequencing in a study of brain metastases from non-small cell lung cancer. The study's findings and limits: TCR repertoires overlapped largely between brain metastases and matched primaries. Compared with their matched primary tumors, roughly 67% of brain metastases showed expanded T-cell clones. Compared with primary tumors, brain metastases showed less T-cell infiltration.

Some clones are missing from TCRdb's copy, which holds only in-frame ones; the method was immunoSEQ multiplex PCR. The sample has about 1,500 clones, about 81% seen once; the top ten hold around an eighth. Comments on this clone: Its antigen is unknown.

The CDR3 is 14 amino acids. V gave up 1 base and J gave up 7 bases; unmatched junction bases: 5. Looked up from germline, CDR1 is LGHNT and CDR2 is FRNRAP. V usage is TRBV12-5 and J usage is TRBJ1-2, with 8 bases that match TRBD1. This receptor was taken from a donor aged 40 or over with non-small cell lung cancer. The source material was primary lung tumor tissue. The CDR3 nucleotides read TGTGCTAGTGGTTTGGGCAGGGGGCGATCTGGCTACACCTTC. Translation gives CASGLGRGRSGYTF.